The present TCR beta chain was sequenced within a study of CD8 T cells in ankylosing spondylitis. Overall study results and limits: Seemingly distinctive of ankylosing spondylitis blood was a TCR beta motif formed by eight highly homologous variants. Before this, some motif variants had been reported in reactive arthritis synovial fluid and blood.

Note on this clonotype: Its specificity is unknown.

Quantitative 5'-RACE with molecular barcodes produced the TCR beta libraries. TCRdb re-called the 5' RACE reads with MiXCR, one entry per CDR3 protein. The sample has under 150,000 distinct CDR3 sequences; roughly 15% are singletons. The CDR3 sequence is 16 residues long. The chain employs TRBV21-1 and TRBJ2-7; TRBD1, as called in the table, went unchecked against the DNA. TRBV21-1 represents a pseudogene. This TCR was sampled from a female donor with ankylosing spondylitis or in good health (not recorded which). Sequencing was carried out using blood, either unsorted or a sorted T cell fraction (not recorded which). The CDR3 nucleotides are TGTGCCAGCAGCAAAGTGGACGGGGGGAGTTCCTACGAGCAGTACTTC. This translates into CASSKVDGGSSYEQYF.